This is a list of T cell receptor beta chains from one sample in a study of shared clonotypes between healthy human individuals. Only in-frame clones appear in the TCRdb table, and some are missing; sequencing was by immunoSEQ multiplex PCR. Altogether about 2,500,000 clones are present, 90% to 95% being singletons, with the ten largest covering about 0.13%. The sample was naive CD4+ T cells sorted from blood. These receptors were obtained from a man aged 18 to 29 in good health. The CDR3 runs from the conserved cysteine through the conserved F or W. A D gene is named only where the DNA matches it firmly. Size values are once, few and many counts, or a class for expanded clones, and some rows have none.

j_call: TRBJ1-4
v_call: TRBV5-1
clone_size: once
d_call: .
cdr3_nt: TGCGCCAGCAGCTTGAGGGCTTCCGCGACTAATGAAAAACTGTTTTTT
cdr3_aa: CASSLRASATNEKLFF

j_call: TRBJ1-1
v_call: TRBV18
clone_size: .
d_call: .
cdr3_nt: TGTGCCAGCCTAGAAATACGGAACACTGAAGCTTTCTTT
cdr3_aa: CASLEIRNTEAFF

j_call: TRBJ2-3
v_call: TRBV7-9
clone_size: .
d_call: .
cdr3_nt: TGTGCCAGCAGCTTGCAGGGCAATACGCAGTATTTT
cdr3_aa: CASSLQGNTQYF

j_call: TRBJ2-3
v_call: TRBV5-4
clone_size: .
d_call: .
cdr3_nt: TGTGCCAGCAGCTTGTTGCCAGATAGCACAGATACGCAGTATTTT
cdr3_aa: CASSLLPDSTDTQYF

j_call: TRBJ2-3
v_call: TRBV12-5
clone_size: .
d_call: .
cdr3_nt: TGTGCTAGTGGTTTGTCCGGGCCAGATACGCAGTATTTT
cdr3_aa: CASGLSGPDTQYF

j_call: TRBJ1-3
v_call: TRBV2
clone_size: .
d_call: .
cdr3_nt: TGTGCCAGCAGTGCGGAATCCTCTGGAAACACCATATATTTT
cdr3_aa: CASSAESSGNTIYF

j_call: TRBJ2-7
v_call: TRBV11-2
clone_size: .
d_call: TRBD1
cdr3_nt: TGTGCCAGCAGCTCAAAGACAGGGGGTTTCTCCTACGAGCAGTACTTC
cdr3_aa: CASSSKTGGFSYEQYF

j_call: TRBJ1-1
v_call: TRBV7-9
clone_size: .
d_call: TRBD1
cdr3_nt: TGTGCCAGCAGCCCCCTCCCGGACAGGGGGGACACTGAAGCTTTCTTT
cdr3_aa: CASSPLPDRGDTEAFF

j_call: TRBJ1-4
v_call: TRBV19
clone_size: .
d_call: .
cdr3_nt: TGTGCCAGTAGTATAGAACCGGACGGTAGTGAAAAACTGTTTTTT
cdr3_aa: CASSIEPDGSEKLFF

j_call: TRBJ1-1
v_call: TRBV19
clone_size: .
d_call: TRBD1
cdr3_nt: TGTGCCAGTCCCAGGGGGTTTACTGAAGCTTTCTTT
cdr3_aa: CASPRGFTEAFF

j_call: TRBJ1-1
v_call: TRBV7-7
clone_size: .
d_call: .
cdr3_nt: TGTGCTAGCAGCTTAGCGCAGGGAACTGAAGCTTTCTTT
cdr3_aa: CASSLAQGTEAFF

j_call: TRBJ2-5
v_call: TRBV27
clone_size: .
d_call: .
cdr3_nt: TGTGCCAGCAGTTTTGTGGGAGAAGAGACCCAGTACTTC
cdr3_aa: CASSFVGEETQYF

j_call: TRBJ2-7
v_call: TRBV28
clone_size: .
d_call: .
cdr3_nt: TGTGCCAGCAGTTCCGGCCCAACCTACGAGCAGTACTTC
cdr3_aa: CASSSGPTYEQYF

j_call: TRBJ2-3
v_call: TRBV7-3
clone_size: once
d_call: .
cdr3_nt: TGTGCCAGCAGCCCCAGTCACGGAGATACGCAGTATTTT
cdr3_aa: CASSPSHGDTQYF

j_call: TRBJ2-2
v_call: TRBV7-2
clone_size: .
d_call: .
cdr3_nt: TGTGCCAGCAGCCCCCGAGGCACCGGGGAGCTGTTTTTT
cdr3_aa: CASSPRGTGELFF

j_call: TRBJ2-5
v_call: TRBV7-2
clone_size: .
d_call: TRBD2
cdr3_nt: TGTGCCAGCAGCTTATCGGGAGGGGTGGAGACCCAGTACTTC
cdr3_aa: CASSLSGGVETQYF

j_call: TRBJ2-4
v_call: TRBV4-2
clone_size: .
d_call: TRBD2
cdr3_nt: TGTGCCAGCAGCCGGGTCAGCGGGGGGGCTGACATTCAGTACTTC
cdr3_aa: CASSRVSGGADIQYF

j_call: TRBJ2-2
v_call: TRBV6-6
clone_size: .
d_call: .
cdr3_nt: TGTGCCAGCAGTTACGGTGGTATGGGACGCGGGGAGCTGTTTTTT
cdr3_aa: CASSYGGMGRGELFF